The 16 T cell receptor beta chains reported below all come from one sample, sequenced in a study of T cells in Graves' hyperthyroidism and ophthalmopathy. It was RNA transcripts that yielded the amplified TCR beta CDR3 regions. TCR CDR3 regions were first amplified by RT-PCR with HTBI primers. TCRdb passed the multiplex PCR reads through MiXCR, listing each CDR3 protein once. This table holds about 480,000 distinct CDR3 sequences, 13% to 15% found once. The specimen sequenced was blood. Receptors originate from a woman in her late teens or twenties with Graves' hyperthyroidism.

The chain's CDR3 is CASGPGHQNGYTF. DNA of the CDR3: TGTGCTAGTGGTCCCGGACACCAGAATGGCTACACCTTC. The chain joins TRBV12-5 to TRBJ1-2; tentative D call: TRBD1 (5 bases). CDR1 is LGHNT, CDR2 FRNRAP, per germline. V lost 5 bases, J lost 6 bases, and 13 bases lay in between. CDR3 length: 13 amino acids.

This clonotype was detected ten times or more. V and J are TRBV18 and TRBJ2-1; weak D call: TRBD1 (5 bases). V was cut by 2 bases and J by 8 bases, with 13 bases left in between. CDR1 and CDR2 (germline): KGHSH, LQKENI. This CDR3 is 14 amino acids long. CDR3 bases: TGTGCCAGCTCACCAGGGCTAGGGGCCGATGAGCAGTTCTTC. Its translation is CASSPGLGADEQFF.

The chain joins TRBV20-1 to TRBJ2-5, with D hard to call. From germline, CDR1 is DFQATT and CDR2 SNEGSKA (reference sequence). V lost 0 bases, J lost 0 bases, and 8 bases lay in between. This CDR3 contains 14 residues. The CDR3 sequence: CSARDPQYQETQYF. The CDR3 nucleotides read TGCAGTGCTAGAGATCCCCAGTACCAAGAGACCCAGTACTTC.

V and J are TRBV4-1 and TRBJ2-7; 11 nucleotides align to TRBD1. This CDR3 comprises 17 residues. J was trimmed by 3 bases and V by 5 bases; bases with no gene match: 12. Germline CDR1 and CDR2: MGHRA and YSYEKL. The CDR3 DNA is TGCGCCAGCAGCGTCGAGGACAGGGGGCCTCGAAGCTACGAGCAGTACTTC. Amino acids: CASSVEDRGPRSYEQYF.

The chain recombines TRBV7-9 with TRBJ2-1; D remains unclear. Germline assignment: CDR1 SEHNR and CDR2 FQNEAQ (reference sequence). The V end lost 0 bases, the J end lost 5 bases, and 11 bases lay between the germline ends. The CDR3 sequence is 15 residues long. This CDR3 is CASSLARNRDNEQFF. The CDR3 DNA follows: TGTGCCAGCAGCTTAGCGCGCAACCGGGACAATGAGCAGTTCTTC.

A few counts support this clonotype. The V call is TRBV11-3, the J call TRBJ1-1; D perhaps matches TRBD1 (5 bases). The CDR3 consists of 14 residues. V lost 6 bases and J 11 bases, leaving 22 bases between the germline ends. Looked up from germline, CDR1 is SGHNT and CDR2 is YENEEA. The CDR3, as DNA: TGTGCCAGCAGTCCATTAACAGGTGGGGGGTTTGCTTTCTTT. It specifies CASSPLTGGGFAFF.

This clonotype has a count of ten or more. The CDR3 DNA sequence: TGTGCCAGCAGTTATACCGGACAGATCGATGGCTACACCTTC. Residues: CASSYTGQIDGYTF. The V and J genes are TRBV6-5 and TRBJ1-2, with D perhaps TRBD1 (6 bases). Germline CDR1 reads MNHEY; CDR2 reads SVGAGI. Trimming took 3 bases from V and 6 from J, leaving 14 bases between them. The CDR3 spans 14 residues.

This clonotype was seen ten or more times. The chain carries TRBV6-5 and TRBJ1-2, with D unclear. The CDR3 has 15 residues. V lost 0 bases, J lost 2 bases, and 10 bases lay in between. Looked up from germline, CDR1 is MNHEY and CDR2 is SVGAGI. The CDR3 reads CASSYSRTSNYGYTF. CDR3 bases: TGTGCCAGCAGTTACTCCAGGACCAGCAACTATGGCTACACCTTC.

This clonotype was found many times. This rearrangement joins TRBV6-1 to TRBJ1-2; 10 bases fit TRBD1. Germline V CDR1 and CDR2: MNHNS, SASEGT. The CDR3 is made up of 15 amino acids. V lost 5 bases to trimming and J lost 3 bases; unmatched junction nucleotides: 6. The CDR3 loop reads CASSPTGTGDYGYTF. As DNA, the CDR3 is TGTGCCAGCAGTCCGACGGGGACAGGGGACTATGGCTACACCTTC.

This clonotype has at least ten counts. V and J are TRBV7-8 and TRBJ2-1; 8 positions match TRBD2. V lost 5 bases to trimming and J lost 4 bases; unmatched junction nucleotides: 10. Germline CDR1 SGHVS, CDR2 FQNEAQ. CDR3 size: 16 residues. The DNA for the CDR3 is TGTGCCAGCAGCCCAGTAGAACTAGCGGAATACAATGAGCAGTTCTTC. It codes for CASSPVELAEYNEQFF. Complete variable domain (other parts from reference TRBV7-8 and TRBJ2-1): GAGVSQSPRYKVAKRGQDVALRCDPISGHVSLFWYQQALGQGPEFLTYFQNEAQLDKSGLPSDRFFAERPEGSVSTLKIQRTQQEDSAVYLCASSPVELAEYNEQFFGPGTRLTVL.

This clonotype appeared many times. This chain links TRBV27 with TRBJ1-4; D remains unclear. With 4 bases removed from V and 1 base from J, the gap between germline ends came to 7 bases. There are 14 residues in the CDR3. Germline lookup yields CDR1 MNHEY and CDR2 SMNVEV (reference sequence). CDR3 DNA sequence: TGTGCCAGCAGTTACTATGGAACTAATGAAAAACTGTTTTTT. It translates to CASSYYGTNEKLFF. The whole variable domain, remainder taken from reference TRBV27 and TRBJ1-4, is EAQVTQNPRYLITVTGKKLTVTCSQNMNHEYMSWYRQDPGLGLRQIYYSMNVEVTDKGDVPEGYKVSRKEKRNFPLILESPSPNQTSLYFCASSYYGTNEKLFFGSGTQLSVL.

This clonotype was detected many times. V gene TRBV11-1 combines with J gene TRBJ2-5; no clear D gene. CDR1 is SGHAT, CDR2 FQDESV, per germline (reference sequence). The CDR3 loop spans 15 amino acids. V was pared by 1 base and J by 6 bases, with 15 bases between. In DNA, the CDR3 is TGTGCCAGCAGCTTAGATACAGCTCAACCGAAGACCCAGTACTTC. It yields the protein CASSLDTAQPKTQYF.

A few counts support this clonotype. This chain uses TRBV4-1 with TRBJ1-4, with a tentative D call TRBD1 (5 bases). Trimming stripped 3 bases from V and 0 bases from J, with 8 bases between. Germline lookup yields CDR1 MGHRA and CDR2 YSYEKL. The CDR3 extends over 15 amino acids. The CDR3 spells CASSQGRSTNEKLFF. The CDR3, as DNA: TGCGCCAGCAGCCAGGGACGGTCAACTAATGAAAAACTGTTTTTT.

Ten or more counts support this clonotype. The V call is TRBV7-2, the J call TRBJ2-5, with 11 bases that match TRBD1. The CDR3 extends over 15 amino acids. With 4 bases clipped from V and 5 bases from J, the junction kept 6 bases outside the gene matches. Germline CDR1 is SGHTA and CDR2 is FQGNSA. The CDR3 loop is CASSSGTGGWETQYF. The CDR3 coding sequence is TGTGCCAGCAGCTCTGGGACAGGGGGTTGGGAGACCCAGTACTTC. The full variable domain, rest sourced from reference TRBV7-2 and TRBJ2-5, is GAGVSQSPSNKVTEKGKDVELRCDPISGHTALYWYRQSLGQGLEFLIYFQGNSAPDKSGLPSDRFSAERTGGSVSTLTIQRTQQEDSAVYLCASSSGTGGWETQYFGPGTRLLVL.

The chain links TRBV11-2 to TRBJ1-1; TRBD1 aligns across 7 bases. Germline V gene sequence: CDR1 SGHAT, CDR2 FQNNGV. Trimming removed 3 bases from V and 5 bases from J; junction bases left unmatched: 6. This CDR3 has 14 residues. Here the CDR3 DNA reads TGTGCCAGCAGCTTGGGGACAGCCTCAACTGAAGCTTTCTTT. It yields the protein CASSLGTASTEAFF. The full variable domain, with the rest looked up from reference TRBV11-2 and TRBJ1-1, is EAGVAQSPRYKIIEKRQSVAFWCNPISGHATLYWYQQILGQGPKLLIQFQNNGVVDDSQLPKDRFSAERLKGVDSTLKIQPAKLEDSAVYLCASSLGTASTEAFFGQGTRLTVV.

The rearrangement links TRBV6-5 to TRBJ2-1; unclear D gene. This CDR3 has 14 amino acids. CDR1 MNHEY and CDR2 SVGAGI come from the germline V gene. The V end lost 0 bases, the J end lost 7 bases, and 10 bases lay between the germline ends. The CDR3 region has the DNA TGTGCCAGCAGTTACTCTATAAGTCAGAATGAGCAGTTCTTC. It codes for CASSYSISQNEQFF.